This T cell receptor (beta chain) was retrieved from a study of cytomegalovirus exposure and HLA in healthy donors. CDR1 SNHLY and CDR2 FYNNEI come from the germline V gene. Trimming took off 7 bases at V and 6 bases at J, with 21 bases between the two ends. The CDR3 length is 15 residues. Comments on this clone: Antigen unknown.

60 Vbeta and 13 Jbeta primers were used in PCR. Using immunoSEQ multiplex PCR, the repertoire was profiled, and TCRdb retains in-frame clones only, with some absent. The table shows some 110,000 clones, with about 72% occurring only once. Study-level results: Whilst most TCR sequences proved rare, a subset of public TCRs occurred across many donors.

This sequence joins TRBV2 and TRBJ1-1, with D possibly being TRBD1 (6 bases). The TCR originated in a man aged 45 to 65 in good health and CMV-seropositive. Material: PBMCs. The CDR3 nucleotides are TGTGCCAGCAAAAACAGGGTTCGTATTAGTGCTGAAGCTTTCTTT. Its translation: CASKNRVRISAEAFF.